This section outlines one T cell receptor (beta chain) sequence together with its context. The antigen is unknown. Through a sample-barcoded 5' primer and a J-beta primer mix, a second PCR was run for roughly 7 to 12 cycles. In TCRdb, the 5' RACE reads were re-called with MiXCR into one record per CDR3 protein. The repertoire holds hundreds of thousands of distinct CDR3 sequences, with approximately 50% as singletons. This entry is derived from a study of blood T cells in healthy people across ages. Germline CDR1 SGDLS, CDR2 YYNGEE. Trimming cost V 3 bases and J 14 bases, with 21 bases left between them. This CDR3 is built from 14 residues. Overall study results and limits: Per million T cells, TCR beta diversity dropped about linearly as age rose.

This TCR derives from a woman aged 60-70 years in good health. Material for sequencing was blood. The chain couples TRBV9 to TRBJ2-4; tentatively, D is TRBD1 or TRBD2 (5 bases each). The CDR3 bases are TGTGCCAGCAGCGCCACCCTGGGAGACAGCCCCAAGTACTTC. Translating it yields CASSATLGDSPKYF.